This T cell receptor beta chain derives from a study of shared clonotypes between healthy human individuals. Germline loops: CDR1 GTSNPN, CDR2 SVGIG (reference sequence). Trimming left V 4 bases short and J 0 bases short, with 13 bases between. The CDR3 covers 15 residues. This clone has just one count. At the deep level, the assay was run. Using immunoSEQ multiplex PCR, the repertoire was profiled, and TCRdb retains in-frame clones only, with some absent. The sample consists of about 1.1 million clones, around 78% of them appearing once. Sequenced sample: memory CD4+ T cells from PBMCs. Described subset: CD45RA-negative fraction. The sequence came from a man younger than 35 in good health. Some clones in this sample may be carry-over from other donors' samples. The rearrangement links TRBV30 to TRBJ1-5; TRBD1 is a possible D gene (5 bases). In DNA, the CDR3 is TGTGCCTGGACCCTAGGACACTATAGCAATCAGCCCCAGCATTTT. It encodes CAWTLGHYSNQPQHF.